The rows below give T cell receptor beta chains drawn from one sample of a study of blood T cell repertoires in COVID-19. The repertoire was sequenced with immunoSEQ multiplex PCR; TCRdb's copy has only in-frame clones and lacks some. Counted here are 110,000 to 150,000 clones, 81% occurring once; the ten biggest clones make up around 8.8%. The sequencing input was peripheral blood. The receptors originated from a human donor in a cohort sampled during active COVID-19. Both conserved end residues are part of each CDR3. Each record gives: V gene, J gene, D gene, clone size, CDR3 DNA, CDR3 protein. The D gene is left open where the match is weak. Clone size appears in some rows only: once, few, many, or a class for an expanded clone.

v_gene: TRBV4-2
j_gene: TRBJ2-2
d_gene: TRBD1
abundance: few
CDR3nt: TGTGCCAGCAGCCAAGATCGATCAGGGGGCGAGCTCGGGGAGCTGTTTTTT
CDR3aa: CASSQDRSGGELGELFF

v_gene: TRBV5-5
j_gene: TRBJ1-6
d_gene: TRBD1
abundance: -
CDR3nt: TGTGCCAGCAGCTTGGTCCGGACAGGTTTCTATAATTCACCCCTCCACTTT
CDR3aa: CASSLVRTGFYNSPLHF

v_gene: TRBV5-1
j_gene: TRBJ1-1
d_gene: -
abundance: -
CDR3nt: TGCGCCAGCAGCCTATCAGGGATGGCTGAAGCTTTCTTT
CDR3aa: CASSLSGMAEAFF

v_gene: TRBV7-9
j_gene: TRBJ1-4
d_gene: TRBD1
abundance: -
CDR3nt: TGTGCCAGCGGAAGACAGGGTGAAGGAGAAAAACTGTTTTTT
CDR3aa: CASGRQGEGEKLFF

v_gene: TRBV9
j_gene: TRBJ2-7
d_gene: -
abundance: once
CDR3nt: TGTGCCAGCAGCACAACAGGGCGTTCCTACGAGCAGTACTTC
CDR3aa: CASSTTGRSYEQYF

v_gene: TRBV4-2
j_gene: TRBJ2-7
d_gene: TRBD1
abundance: -
CDR3nt: TGTGCCAGCAGCTCAGGGGGCTCTCTTTACTACGAGCAGTACTTC
CDR3aa: CASSSGGSLYYEQYF

v_gene: TRBV28
j_gene: TRBJ2-5
d_gene: TRBD2
abundance: -
CDR3nt: TGTGCCAGCAGGGACGAACTAGCGGTAGAGACCCAGTACTTC
CDR3aa: CASRDELAVETQYF

v_gene: TRBV18
j_gene: TRBJ2-2
d_gene: -
abundance: -
CDR3nt: TGTGCCAGCTCACCATGGCGGCCCTCGAACACCGGGGAGCTGTTTTTT
CDR3aa: CASSPWRPSNTGELFF

v_gene: TRBV9
j_gene: TRBJ2-3
d_gene: -
abundance: -
CDR3nt: TGTGCCAGCAGCCCTCCCAGAGGGACGCAGTATTTT
CDR3aa: CASSPPRGTQYF

v_gene: TRBV28
j_gene: TRBJ2-4
d_gene: -
abundance: -
CDR3nt: TGTGCCAGCAGTTTTACTAGCTCGAACATTCAGTACTTC
CDR3aa: CASSFTSSNIQYF

v_gene: TRBV6-6
j_gene: TRBJ1-4
d_gene: TRBD1
abundance: -
CDR3nt: TGTGCCAGCAGTCCCCGGACAGGCTCAGCGCAGGGTAATGAAAAACTGTTTTTT
CDR3aa: CASSPRTGSAQGNEKLFF

v_gene: TRBV7-3
j_gene: TRBJ2-3
d_gene: -
abundance: -
CDR3nt: TGTGCCAGCAGCCTCCGGGAAGGGAAAGATACGCAGTATTTT
CDR3aa: CASSLREGKDTQYF

v_gene: TRBV20-1
j_gene: TRBJ2-3
d_gene: TRBD2
abundance: few
CDR3nt: TGCAGTGCTAGTCGGCGGGAGGCGAACACAGATACGCAGTATTTT
CDR3aa: CSASRREANTDTQYF

v_gene: TRBV6-5
j_gene: TRBJ1-6
d_gene: -
abundance: -
CDR3nt: TGTGCCAGTGGTGTGTCTTCAGGGGTGAATTCACCCCTCCACTTT
CDR3aa: CASGVSSGVNSPLHF